This T cell receptor (beta chain) stems from a study of T cells after yellow fever vaccination. Trimming took off 5 bases at V and 3 bases at J, with 14 bases between the two ends. In germline, CDR1 is SGHAT, CDR2 FQNNGV. CDR3 length equals 14 residues. MiXCR, run by TCRdb on the 5' RACE reads, gives a single entry per CDR3 protein. The sample includes some 420,000 distinct CDR3 sequences, over 15% of them seen just once. The receptor was derived from a man between 18 and 29 years old who received the YFV17D yellow fever vaccine. This specimen was PBMCs, taken before the yellow fever booster vaccination. V usage is TRBV11-2 and J usage is TRBJ2-7; a weak D match, TRBD1 (5 bases). The CDR3 spells CASSPQGWYYEQYV. DNA of the CDR3: TGTGCCAGCAGCCCCCAGGGATGGTACTACGAGCAGTACGTC.